The 11 T cell receptor beta chains given below trace back to one sample, sequenced in a study of identifying expanded T cells in peripheral blood. Only in-frame clones appear in the TCRdb table, and some are missing; sequencing was by immunoSEQ multiplex PCR. The data hold around 100,000 clones, with 75% to 90% observed a single time. The sequenced material came from blood. These receptors all stem from a person aged 18-70 years in good health.

The V call is TRBV7-2, the J call TRBJ2-5; D not resolved. CDR1 and CDR2 (germline): SGHTA, FQGNSA. The CDR3 sequence is 15 residues long. Trimming pared 0 bases from V and 0 bases from J, leaving 8 bases between. The CDR3 nucleotides read TGTGCCAGCAGCTTAGCAGGGCAGGACCAAGAGACCCAGTACTTC. It specifies CASSLAGQDQETQYF.

The chain combines TRBV5-1 with TRBJ1-1, with unresolved D. The V end was cut by 0 bases, the J end by 0 bases, with 6 bases between. Germline CDR1 is SGHRS and CDR2 is YFSETQ. This CDR3 spans 14 amino acids. The CDR3 DNA sequence: TGCGCCAGCAGCTTGGATATGGTGAACACTGAAGCTTTCTTT. It is translated as CASSLDMVNTEAFF.

The V call is TRBV7-9, the J call TRBJ2-1; D gene ambiguous. This CDR3 has 12 amino acids. CDR1 is SEHNR, CDR2 FQNEAQ, per germline (reference sequence). V was cut by 5 bases and J by 8 bases, with 10 bases left in between. The CDR3 DNA reads TGTGCCAGCAGCACTCTCCAGGATGAGCAGTTCTTC. Its translation: CASSTLQDEQFF.

V gene TRBV5-8 combines with J gene TRBJ1-5, with D tentatively TRBD1 (5 bases). CDR1 and CDR2 from the germline V gene are SGHTS and YDEGEE. The CDR3 covers 13 residues. Trimming removed 4 bases from V and 4 bases from J, with 9 bases in between. CDR3 protein: CASSLRGNQPQHF. CDR3 bases: TGTGCCAGCAGCCTGAGGGGAAATCAGCCCCAGCATTTT.

CDR3 DNA sequence: TGTGCCAGCAGTTTATTCACAGGCAGGAGGAACACTGAAGCTTTCTTT. Its protein is CASSLFTGRRNTEAFF. This sequence joins TRBV27 and TRBJ1-1; D is perhaps TRBD1 (5 bases). V was trimmed by 1 base and J by 1 base, leaving 13 bases between them. This CDR3 is built from 16 residues. Germline V gene data show CDR1 as MNHEY and CDR2 as SMNVEV (reference sequence).

This sequence joins TRBV30 and TRBJ2-5; D unclear. This CDR3 has 11 amino acids. In germline, CDR1 is GTSNPN, CDR2 SVGIG (reference sequence). The V and J ends lost 3 bases and 3 bases respectively, with 5 bases between them. The CDR3 protein is CAWSAKETQYF. CDR3 coding DNA: TGTGCCTGGAGCGCGAAAGAGACCCAGTACTTC.

V is TRBV12-5 and J is TRBJ1-4, with D unresolved. V was cut by 0 bases and J by 8 bases, with 10 bases left in between. This CDR3 region has 14 residues. Per the germline V gene, CDR1 is LGHNT and CDR2 is FRNRAP. The CDR3 DNA reads as TGTGCTAGTGGTTTGGTTCCCGATCTGGAAAAACTGTTTTTT. This encodes CASGLVPDLEKLFF.

This clone was detected once. V gene TRBV4-1 combines with J gene TRBJ1-1, with unresolved D. Germline V gives CDR1 MGHRA, CDR2 YSYEKL. The CDR3 length is 18 residues. The ends were cut back, 0 bases at V and 1 base at J, with 18 bases in the middle. The CDR3 DNA reads as TGCGCCAGCAGCCAAGATCCTCAAACAGCCGAGGGGAACACTGAAGCTTTCTTT. Translation: CASSQDPQTAEGNTEAFF.

The chain has TRBV7-9 and TRBJ2-1; D is ambiguous. Germline CDR1 and CDR2: SEHNR and FQNEAQ (reference sequence). Trimming took off 2 bases at V and 5 bases at J, with 10 bases between the two ends. CDR3 length: 14 residues. The chain's CDR3 is CASSLFRSDNEQFF. In nucleotides, the CDR3 is TGTGCCAGCAGCTTATTTCGCTCAGACAATGAGCAGTTCTTC. Together with reference TRBV7-9 and TRBJ2-1, the CDR3 gives the full variable domain: DTGVSQNPRHKITKRGQNVTFRCDPISEHNRLYWYRQTLGQGPEFLTYFQNEAQLEKSRLLSDRFSAERPKGSFSTLEIQRTEQGDSAMYLCASSLFRSDNEQFFGPGTRLTVL.

The rearrangement joins TRBV9 to TRBJ1-4; no clear D. The CDR3 sequence is 13 residues long. Per germline, CDR1 SGDLS and CDR2 YYNGEE. V was clipped by 0 bases and J by 8 bases, with 8 bases between them. This CDR3 is CASSVAIGEKLFF. CDR3 in DNA: TGTGCCAGCAGCGTAGCAATTGGCGAAAAACTGTTTTTT.

The chain uses TRBV30 and TRBJ2-5, with TRBD1 as a possible D gene (5 bases). V was shortened by 2 bases and J by 7 bases, with 14 bases between the two germline ends. Germline V gene sequence: CDR1 GTSNPN, CDR2 SVGIG (reference sequence). This CDR3 region has 13 residues. The CDR3 nucleotides are TGTGCCTGGAGTAGAAGGGGTTCGGGGACCCAGTACTTC. Translated, it gives CAWSRRGSGTQYF.